These 29 T cell receptor beta chains share one sample of origin, sequenced in a study of human T cells and chemical hapten exposure. Time point defined: patch test 1, 2 weeks after DPC sensitization. The treatment is: therapeutic diphenylcyclopropenone sensitization with weekly scalp DPC. From the RACE reads, TCRdb called clonotypes with MiXCR, one entry per CDR3 protein. The sample lists around 340,000 distinct CDR3 sequences; around 7% were seen once. The sequences come from whole blood, collected in connection with sensitization to the hapten diphenylcyclopropenone (DPC). These receptors originate from a woman aged 18-29 years with alopecia areata. Some clones in this sample may be carry-over from other donors' samples.

The chain combines TRBV14 with TRBJ2-1, with TRBD1 matching over 8 bases. V lost 3 bases to trimming and J lost 8 bases; unmatched junction nucleotides: 12. The germline CDR1 and CDR2 sequences are SGHDN and FVKESK. The CDR3 has 16 amino acids. Written as DNA, the CDR3 is TGTGCCAGCAGCCAGACCCTCAGGGGGCAGAGACATGAGCAGTTCTTC. This translates into CASSQTLRGQRHEQFF.

A word on this clonotype: A read error may account for a junction end that differs from germline. V gene TRBV7-7 combines with J gene TRBJ1-1; 10 bases align to TRBD1. Germline CDR1 and CDR2: SSHAT and FNYEAQ (reference sequence). This CDR3 region has 18 residues. The CDR3 DNA reads as TGTGCTAGCAGCCCCTTCATAGGGGACAGGGGTGGTTTTACTGAAGCTTTCTTT. Amino acids: CASSPFIGDRGGFTEAFF.

This clonotype came up many times. The chain employs TRBV3-1 and TRBJ1-2, with 10 bases matching TRBD1. Trimming at V came to 0 bases and at J to 3 bases, leaving 1 base not matched to a gene. The CDR3 is 15 residues long. Germline CDR1 LGHDT, CDR2 YNNKEL (reference sequence). CDR3 DNA: TGTGCCAGCAGCCAAGACGGACAGGGGGACTATGGCTACACCTTC. Amino acid sequence: CASSQDGQGDYGYTF.

This clonotype appeared a few times. The chain combines TRBV4-3 with TRBJ2-3; no clear D. This CDR3 has 13 amino acids. V lost 4 bases to trimming and J lost 1 base, with 6 bases between them. Germline loops: CDR1 LGHNA, CDR2 YSLEER. The DNA for the CDR3 is TGCGCCAGCAGCCCCCTAGGCACAGATACGCAGTATTTT. Protein product: CASSPLGTDTQYF.

In its sample, this clonotype was seen many times. This chain links TRBV3-1 with TRBJ1-1; no reliable D call. The CDR3 extends over 14 amino acids. V lost 5 bases and J 3 bases, leaving 13 bases between the germline ends. Germline loops: CDR1 LGHDT, CDR2 YNNKEL (reference sequence). The CDR3 loop is CASSEFEGHTEAFF. CDR3 sequence (DNA): TGTGCCAGCAGCGAGTTCGAGGGCCACACTGAAGCTTTCTTT.

V and J are TRBV18 and TRBJ2-3, with 12 bases lining up with TRBD2. The CDR3 length is 16 residues. Losses at the gene ends were 3 bases for V and 5 bases for J; bases not matched to a gene: 6. CDR1 and CDR2 from the germline V gene are KGHSH and LQKENI. The CDR3: CASSPSSGGAVDTQYF. The CDR3 DNA is TGTGCCAGCTCACCCTCTAGCGGGGGGGCCGTAGATACGCAGTATTTT.

This clonotype appeared a few times. The chain is built from TRBV29-1 and TRBJ1-2; D is possibly TRBD1 (6 bases). This CDR3 spans 11 amino acids. CDR1 SQVTM and CDR2 ANQGSEA come from the germline V gene. CDR3 nucleotides: TGCAGTAGTAAGGGGGTCTATGGCTACACCTTC. Translated, it gives CSSKGVYGYTF.

V usage is TRBV4-1 and J usage is TRBJ1-1, with TRBD1 as a possible D gene (6 bases). The CDR3 length is 14 residues. In germline, CDR1 is MGHRA, CDR2 YSYEKL. Deletions cut 10 bases from V and 3 bases from J, with 18 bases between. In nucleotides, the CDR3 is TGCGCCACCCAACGGGGGGCGACGGACACTGAAGCTTTCTTT. Amino acid sequence: CATQRGATDTEAFF.

The J gene is TRBJ1-1, the V gene TRBV27; possible D gene TRBD1, 5 bases. This CDR3 is built from 15 residues. From germline, CDR1 is MNHEY and CDR2 SMNVEV (reference sequence). The V end was cut by 5 bases, the J end by 1 base, with 14 bases between. CDR3 nucleotides: TGTGCCAGCAGTCGTTTACTGGGGCCGAACACTGAAGCTTTCTTT. Residues: CASSRLLGPNTEAFF.

This clonotype was recorded at least ten times. This sequence joins TRBV7-9 and TRBJ1-5; no clear D gene. Germline loops: CDR1 SEHNR, CDR2 FQNEAQ (reference sequence). With 1 base removed from V and 6 bases from J, the gap between germline ends came to 4 bases. The CDR3 loop spans 12 amino acids. CDR3: CASSLESQPQHF. CDR3 DNA sequence: TGTGCCAGCAGCTTAGAAAGTCAGCCCCAGCATTTT.

The chain is built from TRBV6-5 and TRBJ2-5; perhaps TRBD1 as D (6 bases). V lost 2 bases, J lost 0 bases, and 16 bases lay in between. CDR1 and CDR2 from the germline V gene are MNHEY and SVGAGI. The CDR3 consists of 17 residues. CDR3 coding DNA: TGTGCCAGCAGTTACGCCGCCAGGGGCCAGTACCAAGAGACCCAGTACTTC. It encodes CASSYAARGQYQETQYF.

This chain joins TRBV27 and TRBJ1-1; 8 nucleotides line up with TRBD1. Germline V gene lookup returns CDR1 MNHEY and CDR2 SMNVEV (reference sequence). V gave up 6 bases and J gave up 5 bases; unmatched junction bases: 5. The CDR3 loop spans 13 amino acids. The CDR3 sequence is CASRVQGVTEAFF. DNA for the CDR3: TGTGCCAGCAGGGTACAGGGGGTTACTGAAGCTTTCTTT.

The genes are TRBV4-1 and TRBJ1-2, with 8 bases identical to TRBD1. Germline V CDR1 and CDR2: MGHRA, YSYEKL. CDR3 length: 16 amino acids. The junction had 6 bases not matched to a gene; V was cut back by 1 base and J by 2 bases. For the CDR3, the DNA is TGCGCCAGCAGCCAAGGGGACAGGAATCGGAACTATGGCTACACCTTC. This codes for CASSQGDRNRNYGYTF.

This clonotype was detected a few times. The rearrangement joins TRBV12-3 or TRBV12-4 to TRBJ1-3; D unresolved. V was cut by 3 bases and J by 0 bases, with 21 bases left in between. CDR3 size: 19 residues. The CDR3 reads CASSFRPLTMGSSGNTIYF. The CDR3 region has the DNA TGTGCCAGCAGTTTTAGACCTCTAACAATGGGGTCCTCTGGAAACACCATATATTTT.

V is TRBV7-2 and J is TRBJ1-1; 9 bases are a match to TRBD1. After removal of 4 bases from V and 12 bases from J, the junction contained 9 bases not matched to a gene. The CDR3 loop spans 13 amino acids. Germline V gene sequence: CDR1 SGHTA, CDR2 FQGNSA. The CDR3 here is CASSSRDRVSTFF. In DNA, the CDR3 is TGTGCCAGCAGCTCCCGGGACAGGGTATCAACTTTCTTT.

In its sample, this clonotype was seen many times. The chain joins TRBV9 to TRBJ2-1; unclear D gene. The ends were cut back, 3 bases at V and 3 bases at J, with 7 bases in the middle. The CDR3 is made up of 13 amino acids. Germline V CDR1 and CDR2: SGDLS, YYNGEE. CDR3 DNA sequence: TGTGCCAGCAGCGCTTACAACTACAATGAGCAGTTCTTC. This encodes CASSAYNYNEQFF.

CDR3 bases: TGTGCCAGCAGTCACAGGGAAGGGACAGATACGCAGTATTTT. This sequence encodes CASSHREGTDTQYF. The J gene is TRBJ2-3, the V gene TRBV27; D may be TRBD1 (6 bases). Trimming took off 5 bases at V and 3 bases at J, with 12 bases between the two ends. The V gene's germline CDR1 is MNHEY and CDR2 SMNVEV (reference sequence). The CDR3 length is 14 residues.

This clonotype was counted only a few times. The V gene is TRBV6-2 or TRBV6-3, the J gene TRBJ1-1, with D unclear. Trimming pared 5 bases from V and 4 bases from J, leaving 14 bases between. Germline values: CDR1 MNHEY, CDR2 SVGEGT. The CDR3 has 14 amino acids. The CDR3 spells CASSPGGSITEAFF. Written as DNA, the CDR3 is TGTGCCAGCAGTCCCGGCGGTAGCATCACTGAAGCTTTCTTT.

This clonotype was found a few times. The chain links TRBV4-3 to TRBJ1-6; a weak D match, TRBD1 (6 bases). Trimming stripped 3 bases from V and 7 bases from J, with 13 bases between. This CDR3 comprises 15 residues. Germline CDR1 reads LGHNA; CDR2 reads YSLEER. The CDR3 DNA reads TGCGCCAGCAGCCAGGACAGCCTGAACAATTCACCCCTCCACTTT. Protein product: CASSQDSLNNSPLHF.

This chain connects TRBV2 to TRBJ2-4; D possibly corresponds to TRBD2 (6 bases). Germline CDR1 reads SNHLY; CDR2 reads FYNNEI. The CDR3 totals 13 residues. The germline V and J ends were trimmed by 6 bases and 9 bases, with 15 bases remaining between them. The CDR3 sequence: CASRGDSEAIQYF. CDR3 sequence (DNA): TGTGCCAGCAGAGGGGACTCCGAGGCCATTCAGTACTTC.

Ten or more counts support this clonotype. V and J are TRBV7-2 and TRBJ2-5, with TRBD2 matching over 10 bases. The CDR3 is 14 amino acids. V shed 4 bases, J shed 4 bases, and the junction held 3 bases outside the gene matches. Germline V gene sequence: CDR1 SGHTA, CDR2 FQGNSA. In nucleotides, the CDR3 is TGTGCCAGCAGCTCCGGGACTAGCGTAGAGACCCAGTACTTC. This encodes CASSSGTSVETQYF.

This clonotype was counted between two and nine times. The chain recombines TRBV27 with TRBJ2-3; the match to TRBD2 covers 11 bases. Germline V lookup: CDR1 MNHEY, CDR2 SMNVEV (reference sequence). There are 17 residues in the CDR3. V shed 6 bases, J shed 6 bases, and the junction held 14 bases outside the gene matches. In DNA form, the CDR3 reads TGTGCCAGCAGGCCCCGACTAGCGGGAAGGGCGTCGGATACGCAGTATTTT. It yields the protein CASRPRLAGRASDTQYF.

The chain links TRBV28 to TRBJ2-1, with D tentatively TRBD2 (6 bases). Between the trimmed V and J ends, which lost 4 bases and 5 bases, there was a span of 15 bases. The CDR3 is 15 residues long. CDR1 MDHEN and CDR2 SYDVKM come from the germline V gene. The CDR3 bases are TGTGCCAGCAGTTCGGGGGAACGGGTCCACAATGAGCAGTTCTTC. Its protein is CASSSGERVHNEQFF.

Ten or more counts support this clonotype. The rearrangement uses TRBV6-1 and TRBJ1-5; D may be TRBD1 (5 bases). The germline gives CDR1 MNHNS, CDR2 SASEGT. Trimming removed 4 bases from V and 1 base from J, with 14 bases in between. This CDR3 comprises 16 residues. CDR3 DNA sequence: TGTGCCAGCAGTGCCCTGGGCAGGGCAAGCAATCAGCCCCAGCATTTT. It translates to CASSALGRASNQPQHF.

There are a few counts of this clonotype. The chain couples TRBV10-3 to TRBJ2-2; 7 bases are shared with TRBD1. Germline V gene sequence: CDR1 ENHRY, CDR2 SYGVKD. The CDR3 sequence is 14 residues long. J was trimmed by 6 bases and V by 6 bases; bases with no gene match: 7. The CDR3 DNA is TGTGCCATCAGATCCGGGACAGATTCCGGGGAGCTGTTTTTT. As protein: CAIRSGTDSGELFF.

A few counts support this clonotype. The rearrangement links TRBV2 to TRBJ1-1; D call uncertain. The V and J ends lost 4 bases and 0 bases respectively, with 9 bases between them. The length of the CDR3 is 14 residues. Germline V gene data show CDR1 as SNHLY and CDR2 as FYNNEI. The CDR3, as DNA: TGTGCCAGCAGTGCCCGGAGCTTGAACACTGAAGCTTTCTTT. This sequence encodes CASSARSLNTEAFF.

In this sample, this clonotype turned up a few times. The V call is TRBV12-3 or TRBV12-4, the J call TRBJ1-1; TRBD1 matches at 11 bases. This CDR3 region has 14 residues. The V segment lost 7 bases and the J segment 5 bases; nucleotides outside the gene matches: 6. CDR3 sequence reads: CASTMDRGRTEAFF. CDR3 DNA sequence: TGTGCCAGCACCATGGACAGGGGGCGGACTGAAGCTTTCTTT.

The rearrangement links TRBV29-1 to TRBJ2-5, with 7 bases that match TRBD2. The V gene end was trimmed by 7 bases and the J gene end by 4 bases; junction bases not matched to a gene: 9. The CDR3 consists of 13 residues. Germline CDR1 and CDR2: SQVTM and ANQGSEA. The CDR3 region is CSGGGGGAETQYF. In DNA form, the CDR3 reads TGCAGCGGCGGAGGCGGGGGAGCAGAGACCCAGTACTTC. Variable domain in full (rest from reference TRBV29-1 and TRBJ2-5): SAVISQKPSRDICQRGTSLTIQCQVDSQVTMMFWYRQQPGQSLTLIATANQGSEATYESGFVIDKFPISRPNLTFSTLTVSNMSPEDSSIYLCSGGGGGAETQYFGPGTRLLVL.

This clonotype was seen a few times. The V gene is TRBV12-3 or TRBV12-4, the J gene TRBJ1-1; weak D call: TRBD1 (5 bases). The CDR3 is 13 residues long. V shed 6 bases and J shed 1 base, with 9 bases lying between them. In DNA, the CDR3 is TGTGCCAGCAGATCCGGGGCGAACACTGAAGCTTTCTTT. It codes for CASRSGANTEAFF.